Here is one T cell receptor (beta chain) with its context. Its antigen is not known. This CDR3 has 14 residues. The ends were cut back, 1 base at V and 3 bases at J, with 11 bases in the middle. Germline V gene lookup returns CDR1 SGHKS and CDR2 YYEKEE (reference sequence). Assay: immunoSEQ multiplex PCR; the TCRdb copy retains only in-frame clones and omits some. The sample lists around 56,000 clones; 75% to 85% were seen once. The sample comes from a study of a mutant IDH1 vaccine in newly diagnosed glioma. Study overall: Patients came in for eight vaccinations, in weeks 1, 3, 5, 7, 11, 15, 19 and 23. Earlier treatment was radiotherapy, temozolomide, or both, with most getting both.

The study, taken as a whole, reports: There seemed to be no relation between pseudoprogression and changes in top peripheral T cell clonotypes.

Time point noted: week 5, during vaccination. Every single dose of the vaccine, 300 ug of mutant IDH1 20-mer peptide, came with topical imiquimod. The sequence was collected from a man aged 25-45 years with glioma. The rearrangement links TRBV5-5 to TRBJ2-7; maybe TRBD1 (5 bases). Sequenced here: PBMCs, sampled from a glioma patient whose treatment included an IDH1 peptide vaccine. This chain's CDR3 is CASSLTQAFYEQYF. The DNA for the CDR3 is TGTGCCAGCAGCTTGACACAGGCTTTCTACGAGCAGTACTTC.